This T cell receptor beta chain is drawn from a study of cytomegalovirus exposure and HLA in healthy donors. Study-wide background: Approximately 81% of 350 to 400 genotyped donors fell in the Caucasian-associated ancestry cluster. Study outcomes and limitations: Among the most significant clusters, several appeared linked to common viral pathogens in a later analysis.

A note on this clone: Antigen specificity is unknown.

Researchers ran the PCR with 60 Vbeta and 13 Jbeta primers. Measured with immunoSEQ multiplex PCR; TCRdb has only the in-frame clones, and not every one. The sample lists tens of thousands of clones, approximately 79% occurring once. Per germline, CDR1 MNHGY and CDR2 SAAAGT. The CDR3 is made up of 16 amino acids. Germline trimming cut 6 bases from V and 4 bases from J; bases unmatched to any gene: 11. The chain employs TRBV6-8 and TRBJ1-4; 7 bases line up with TRBD1. The TCR sequence derives from a woman aged 40 to 50 in good health and CMV-seropositive. Specimen: PBMCs. The CDR3 loop is CASSPTPGQLNEKLFF. CDR3 nucleotide sequence: TGTGCCAGCAGCCCAACCCCGGGACAGCTTAATGAAAAACTGTTTTTT.